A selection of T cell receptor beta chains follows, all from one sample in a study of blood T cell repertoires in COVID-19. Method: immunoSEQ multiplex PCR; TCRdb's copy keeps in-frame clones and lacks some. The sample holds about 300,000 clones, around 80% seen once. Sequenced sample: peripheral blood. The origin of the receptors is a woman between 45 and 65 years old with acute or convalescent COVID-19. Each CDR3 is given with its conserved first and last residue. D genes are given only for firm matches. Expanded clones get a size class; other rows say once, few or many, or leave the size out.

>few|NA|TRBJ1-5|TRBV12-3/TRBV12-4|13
TGTGCCAGCACTCGCCAGGCCAGCCAGCCCCAGCATTTT
CASTRQASQPQHF
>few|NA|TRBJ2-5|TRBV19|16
TGTGCCAGTAGTATTTCCGGGGTGATCGAGGGAGAGACCCAGTACTTC
CASSISGVIEGETQYF
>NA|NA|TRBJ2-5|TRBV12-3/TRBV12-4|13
TGTGCCAGCGCAATTCAGAACCAAGAGACCCAGTACTTC
CASAIQNQETQYF
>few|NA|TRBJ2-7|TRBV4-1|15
TGCGCCAGCAGCCAAGAGGAGGCCGGGATCTACGAGCAGTACTTC
CASSQEEAGIYEQYF
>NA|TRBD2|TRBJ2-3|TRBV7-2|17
TGTGCCAGCAGCGCCCGACTAGCGGGAGGGCAGAAAGATACGCAGTATTTT
CASSARLAGGQKDTQYF
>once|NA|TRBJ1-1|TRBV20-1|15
TGCAGTGCTAGTGCCGCCCACTCAATGAACACTGAAGCTTTCTTT
CSASAAHSMNTEAFF
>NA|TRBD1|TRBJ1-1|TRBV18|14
TGTGCCAGCCAGCCGACAGGGAGTAACACTGAAGCTTTCTTT
CASQPTGSNTEAFF
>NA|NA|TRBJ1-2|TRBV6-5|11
TGTGCCAGCAGTTCCGAGTTTGGCTACACCTTC
CASSSEFGYTF
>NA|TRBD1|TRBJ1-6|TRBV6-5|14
TGTGCCAGCAGTCCCAACAGGGGAAATTCACCCCTCCACTTT
CASSPNRGNSPLHF
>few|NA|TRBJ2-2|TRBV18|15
TGTGCCAGCTCACCACGAACTACCCACACCGGGGAGCTGTTTTTT
CASSPRTTHTGELFF
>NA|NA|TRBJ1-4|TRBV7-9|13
TGTGCCAGCAGCCGCAGTTCTAATGAAAAACTGTTTTTT
CASSRSSNEKLFF
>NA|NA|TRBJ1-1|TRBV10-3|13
TGTGCCATCATCGAGGGCAGCGGCACTGAAGCTTTCTTT
CAIIEGSGTEAFF
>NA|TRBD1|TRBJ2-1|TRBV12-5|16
TGTGCTAGTGGTTTGGACCGACAGGGGTCGTACAATGAGCAGTTCTTC
CASGLDRQGSYNEQFF
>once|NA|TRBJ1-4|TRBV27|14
TGTGCCAGCAGTTCGGTAGGGGCACGGGAAAAACTGTTTTTT
CASSSVGAREKLFF
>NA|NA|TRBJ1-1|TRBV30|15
TGTGCCTGGCATACAGGGAAGGTGATGAACACTGAAGCTTTCTTT
CAWHTGKVMNTEAFF
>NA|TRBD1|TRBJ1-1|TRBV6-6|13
TGTGCCAGCAGTGGAGGGGGCAACACTGAAGCTTTCTTT
CASSGGGNTEAFF
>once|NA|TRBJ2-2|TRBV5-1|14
TGCGCCAGCAGCTTCACTAGGGACACCGGGGAGCTGTTTTTT
CASSFTRDTGELFF
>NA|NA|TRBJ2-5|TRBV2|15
TGTGCCAGCACTGAGAGTAGGGGCTTCGCAGAGACCCAGTACTTC
CASTESRGFAETQYF
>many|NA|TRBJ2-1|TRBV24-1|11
TGTGCCACCAGTAACGCGGATGAGCAGTTCTTC
CATSNADEQFF
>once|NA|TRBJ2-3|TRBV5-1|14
TGCGCCAGCAGCGCGGGACCGACCCACTCTACGCAGTATTTT
CASSAGPTHSTQYF
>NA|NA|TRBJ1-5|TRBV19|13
TGTGCCAGTAGTCCCAAAGCTCATCAGCCCCAGCATTTT
CASSPKAHQPQHF
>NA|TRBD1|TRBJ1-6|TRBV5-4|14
TGTGCCAGCAGCTTGGAGACAGGGGCTTCACCCCTCCACTTT
CASSLETGASPLHF
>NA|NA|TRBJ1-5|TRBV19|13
TGTGCCAGTAGTATCGGGGTGGGTCAGCCCCAGCATTTT
CASSIGVGQPQHF
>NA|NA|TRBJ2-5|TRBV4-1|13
TGCGCCAGCAGTACCGTTGGGGGGGAGACCCAGTACTTC
CASSTVGGETQYF
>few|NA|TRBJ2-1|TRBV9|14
TGTGCCAGCAGCGGGGACATCTCCTACAATGAGCAGTTCTTC
CASSGDISYNEQFF